This T cell receptor beta chain was captured by sequencing in a study of blood T cell repertoires in COVID-19. The overall study: PBMCs, B-cell-depleted T cells, or T cells were the source of the cDNA or gDNA that made up the material.

Profiled with immunoSEQ multiplex PCR; TCRdb holds only in-frame clones, not every one. The repertoire consists of about 68,000 clones, with 80% to 90% occurring once and the leading ten covering approximately 1.4%. The CDR3 is 14 amino acids. Trimming took 5 bases from V and 4 from J; bases not matched to a gene: 8. CDR1 is SQVTM, CDR2 ANQGSEA, per germline. Source material: peripheral blood. The sequence was collected from a woman aged 55-70 years with acute or convalescent COVID-19. This chain uses TRBV29-1 with TRBJ1-1, with 9 bases that match TRBD1. CDR3 sequence (DNA): TGCAGCGTTTCTTGGGGACAGGGAGGCACTGAAGCTTTCTTT. Protein product: CSVSWGQGGTEAFF.